What follows are 30 T cell receptor beta chains derived from one specimen sequenced in a study of T cell responses to AZD1222 COVID-19 vaccine. Generated by immunoSEQ multiplex PCR, the TCRdb table keeps only in-frame clones and is missing some. The table has some 81,000 clones, 75% to 95% seen once. The sample was peripheral blood, taken 28 days after the second AZD1222 dose. The source of these receptors is an adult who received the AZD1222 COVID-19 vaccine.

The V and J genes are TRBV30 and TRBJ2-7; D unclear. The CDR3 has 12 amino acids. V was pared by 0 bases and J by 3 bases, with 6 bases between. Germline CDR1 and CDR2: GTSNPN and SVGIG (reference sequence). The CDR3 spells CAWSVVGYEQYF. The CDR3 DNA is TGTGCCTGGAGTGTGGTTGGCTACGAGCAGTACTTC.

This chain links TRBV11-3 with TRBJ1-1; D is ambiguous. The germline V gene encodes CDR1 SGHNT and CDR2 YENEEA. CDR3 length equals 13 residues. Between the trimmed V and J ends, which lost 3 bases and 0 bases, there was a span of 5 bases. CDR3 in amino acids: CASSLGMNTEAFF. The CDR3 region has the DNA TGTGCCAGCAGCTTGGGCATGAACACTGAAGCTTTCTTT.

The rearrangement links TRBV7-9 to TRBJ2-6, with 8 bases matching TRBD2. CDR3 length equals 17 residues. Trimming took 6 bases from V and 5 from J; bases not matched to a gene: 12. Germline-derived CDR1 and CDR2 are SEHNR and FQNEAQ (reference sequence). The CDR3 is CASRLAGTSARANVLTF. The DNA of the CDR3 is TGTGCCAGCAGGTTGGCCGGGACTAGTGCGAGGGCCAACGTCCTGACTTTC.

The chain employs TRBV27 and TRBJ1-1; D may be TRBD1 (6 bases). Per germline, CDR1 MNHEY and CDR2 SMNVEV (reference sequence). Trimming pared 0 bases from V and 3 bases from J, leaving 17 bases between. The CDR3 extends over 17 amino acids. The CDR3 here is CASSLSFGGLGDTEAFF. The CDR3 coding sequence is TGTGCCAGCAGTTTATCGTTCGGGGGCCTGGGGGACACTGAAGCTTTCTTT.

The rearrangement links TRBV7-3 to TRBJ1-1; a weak D match, TRBD1 (6 bases). The length of the CDR3 is 14 residues. The germline CDR1 and CDR2 sequences are SGHTA and FQGTGA. V was pared by 1 base and J by 2 bases, with 8 bases between. The CDR3 region is CASSLMGQNTEAFF. In DNA form, the CDR3 reads TGTGCCAGCAGCTTAATGGGACAAAACACTGAAGCTTTCTTT. The full variable domain, rest sourced from reference TRBV7-3 and TRBJ1-1, is GAGVSQTPSNKVTEKGKYVELRCDPISGHTALYWYRQSLGQGPEFLIYFQGTGAADDSGLPNDRFFAVRPEGSVSTLKIQRTERGDSAVYLCASSLMGQNTEAFFGQGTRLTVV.

This clone was detected once. The chain has TRBV6-5 and TRBJ2-7; D may be TRBD2 (6 bases). The V and J ends lost 5 bases and 3 bases respectively, with 11 bases between them. The CDR3 contains 13 residues. CDR1 is MNHEY, CDR2 SVGAGI, per germline. CDR3 sequence reads: CASSPVGGYEQYF. As DNA, the CDR3 is TGTGCCAGCAGTCCGGTGGGGGGCTACGAGCAGTACTTC.

The DNA for the CDR3 is TGCGCCAGCAGACGGGAGTCCTATAATTCACCCCTCCACTTT. Encoded protein: CASRRESYNSPLHF. The chain joins TRBV5-1 to TRBJ1-6; D call uncertain. CDR3 length: 14 residues. The V end lost 5 bases, the J end lost 1 base, and 7 bases lay between the germline ends. Germline loops: CDR1 SGHRS, CDR2 YFSETQ.

This rearrangement joins TRBV6-5 to TRBJ1-5, with D hard to call. The germline V and J ends were trimmed by 2 bases and 0 bases, with 11 bases remaining between them. CDR3 length: 16 residues. CDR1 is MNHEY and CDR2 is SVGAGI in the germline V gene. In DNA, the CDR3 is TGTGCCAGCAGTTACGGGGTTTGGGGTAGCAATCAGCCCCAGCATTTT. Translated: CASSYGVWGSNQPQHF.

The chain recombines TRBV6-1 with TRBJ1-6; the D gene is possibly TRBD1 (5 bases). This CDR3 comprises 14 residues. V was trimmed by 2 bases and J by 7 bases, leaving 9 bases between them. Germline V gene lookup returns CDR1 MNHNS and CDR2 SASEGT. The CDR3 loop is CASSESGSNSPLHF. The CDR3 DNA reads as TGTGCCAGCAGTGAATCAGGGTCCAATTCACCCCTCCACTTT.

This rearrangement joins TRBV5-4 to TRBJ2-1; tentative D call: TRBD2 (5 bases). The germline V gene encodes CDR1 SGHNT and CDR2 YYREEE (reference sequence). The V end lost 2 bases, the J end lost 3 bases, and 18 bases lay between the germline ends. The CDR3 is 17 amino acids. For the CDR3, the DNA is TGTGCCAGCAGCTTATTGGTAAGGGCGGGCATCTACAATGAGCAGTTCTTC. Amino acid sequence: CASSLLVRAGIYNEQFF.

This chain connects TRBV10-1 to TRBJ2-1, with TRBD1 identical over 11 bases. Germline values: CDR1 WNHNN, CDR2 SYGVQD (reference sequence). This CDR3 comprises 15 residues. After removal of 5 bases from V and 4 bases from J, the junction contained 4 bases not matched to a gene. CDR3 bases: TGCGCCAGCAGTTCCGGGACAGGGGGATACAATGAGCAGTTCTTC. Its translation is CASSSGTGGYNEQFF.

CDR3 in DNA: TGCGCCAGCAGCTTGTCGCAGGGGCGCCTTGGGGACACCATATATTTT. Translated, it gives CASSLSQGRLGDTIYF. The gene calls are TRBV5-1 and TRBJ1-3; D perhaps matches TRBD1 (6 bases). The CDR3 is 16 residues long. V dropped 1 base and J dropped 8 bases, with 19 bases sitting between them. Per germline, CDR1 SGHRS and CDR2 YFSETQ.

The sample holds one count of this clone. The chain combines TRBV5-1 with TRBJ1-3; a weak D match, TRBD1 (5 bases). V was clipped by 1 base and J by 2 bases, with 16 bases between them. CDR1 and CDR2 (germline): SGHRS, YFSETQ. The length of the CDR3 is 17 residues. The CDR3: CASSLRRAGTAGNTIYF. DNA for the CDR3: TGCGCCAGCAGCTTGCGTCGGGCAGGGACGGCTGGAAACACCATATATTTT.

This chain connects TRBV7-9 to TRBJ2-7, with D perhaps TRBD1 (6 bases). V was shortened by 3 bases and J by 2 bases, with 14 bases between the two germline ends. CDR1 is SEHNR, CDR2 FQNEAQ, per germline (reference sequence). The CDR3 contains 15 residues. CDR3 sequence (DNA): TGTGCCAGCAGCTTTGGACAGCTCCCTACCTACGAGCAGTACTTC. As protein: CASSFGQLPTYEQYF. Full variable domain (remainder filled in from reference TRBV7-9 and TRBJ2-7): DTGVSQNPRHKITKRGQNVTFRCDPISEHNRLYWYRQTLGQGPEFLTYFQNEAQLEKSRLLSDRFSAERPKGSFSTLEIQRTEQGDSAMYLCASSFGQLPTYEQYFGPGTRLTVT.

For this clone: The junction differs from germline at one of its ends, possibly a read error. CDR3 in amino acids: CASSLSRQGVYGYTF. Here the CDR3 DNA reads TGTGCTAGCAGCTTATCTCGGCAGGGGGTCTATGGCTACACCTTC. The J gene is TRBJ1-2, the V gene TRBV7-7; 7 nucleotides line up with TRBD1. The CDR3 is 15 amino acids. Germline lookup yields CDR1 SSHAT and CDR2 FNYEAQ (reference sequence).

V usage is TRBV14 and J usage is TRBJ1-5, with 11 bases aligning to TRBD1. The CDR3 is made up of 13 amino acids. Unmatched junction bases numbered 1, after V lost 2 bases and J lost 10 bases. The germline CDR1 and CDR2 sequences are SGHDN and FVKESK. The CDR3 region is CASSQRTGGPQHF. The CDR3 coding sequence is TGTGCCAGCAGCCAAAGGACAGGGGGCCCCCAGCATTTT.

The rearrangement links TRBV21-1 to TRBJ2-1. TRBV21-1 has pseudogene status. The CDR3 contains 17 residues. The CDR3 here is CASSPLGGPSSYNEQFF. CDR3 sequence (DNA): TGTGCCAGCAGCCCCCTTGGGGGTCCGAGCTCCTACAATGAGCAGTTCTTC.

This clone was found once. The genes are TRBV30 and TRBJ1-4; D is unresolved. The CDR3 is 14 residues long. CDR1 and CDR2 (germline): GTSNPN, SVGIG (reference sequence). Trimming removed 5 bases at V and 8 bases at J, with 18 bases between. As DNA, the CDR3 is TGTGCCTGGTCAAACCGGGGTCGGGCCGAAAAACTGTTTTTT. This translates into CAWSNRGRAEKLFF.

The CDR3 sequence: CASSTETGGVHTEAFF. CDR3 sequence (DNA): TGTGCCAGCAGCACCGAGACAGGGGGCGTACACACTGAAGCTTTCTTT. V is TRBV21-1 and J is TRBJ1-1; the table's D call, TRBD1, was not checked against the DNA. TRBV21-1 is a known pseudogene. The CDR3 spans 16 residues.

This chain joins TRBV27 and TRBJ1-6; D perhaps matches TRBD1 (6 bases). From germline, CDR1 is MNHEY and CDR2 SMNVEV (reference sequence). The V gene lost 6 bases and the J gene lost 9 bases, with 24 bases spanning the gap. This CDR3 region has 17 residues. The CDR3 DNA reads as TGTGCCAGCAGGTTTGGGCGGGGTCAGGGGTTTATTTCACCCCTCCACTTT. Its protein product is CASRFGRGQGFISPLHF.

The gene calls are TRBV7-2 and TRBJ2-7; D is possibly TRBD1 or TRBD2 (6 bases each). Germline CDR1 reads SGHTA; CDR2 reads FQGNSA. The CDR3 totals 15 residues. Trimming pared 3 bases from V and 6 bases from J, leaving 18 bases between. The DNA for the CDR3 is TGTGCCAGCAGCTTGGGGGGCCCCTCTGTAAGCGAGCAGTACTTC. Protein product: CASSLGGPSVSEQYF. Full variable domain (outside the CDR3, taken from reference TRBV7-2 and TRBJ2-7): GAGVSQSPSNKVTEKGKDVELRCDPISGHTALYWYRQSLGQGLEFLIYFQGNSAPDKSGLPSDRFSAERTGGSVSTLTIQRTQQEDSAVYLCASSLGGPSVSEQYFGPGTRLTVT.

V usage is TRBV27 and J usage is TRBJ2-1; maybe TRBD1 (6 bases). The germline V gene encodes CDR1 MNHEY and CDR2 SMNVEV (reference sequence). The CDR3 runs 11 residues. V shed 4 bases and J shed 12 bases, with 10 bases lying between them. The DNA of the CDR3 is TGTGCCAGCAGTTCGGGGACAATGCAGTTCTTC. Translated, it gives CASSSGTMQFF.

This clone was seen just once. This chain uses TRBV4-2 with TRBJ1-2, with D tentatively TRBD1 (5 bases). Trimming removed 1 base from V and 4 bases from J, with 13 bases in between. The CDR3 extends over 15 amino acids. Per the germline V gene, CDR1 is LGHNA and CDR2 is YNFKEQ. Here the CDR3 reads CASSQGLDSLYGYTF. The CDR3 DNA sequence: TGTGCCAGCAGCCAAGGCCTCGACAGCCTCTATGGCTACACCTTC.

The DNA for the CDR3 is TGTGCCAGCAGCGTAGTCGGACAGGGGTGGAACACCATATATTTT. Its translation is CASSVVGQGWNTIYF. The chain combines TRBV9 with TRBJ1-3; 9 positions match TRBD1. Germline lookup yields CDR1 SGDLS and CDR2 YYNGEE. Trimming cost V 0 bases and J 7 bases; bases outside gene matches: 5. CDR3 length equals 15 residues.

This chain joins TRBV7-9 and TRBJ1-1; 8 positions match TRBD1. Germline values: CDR1 SEHNR, CDR2 FQNEAQ (reference sequence). The J segment lost 1 base and the V segment lost 3 bases, leaving 10 bases of the junction unmatched. This CDR3 has 17 amino acids. Written as DNA, the CDR3 is TGTGCCAGCAGCTTCCGGTTCGGACAGGGACCGAACACTGAAGCTTTCTTT. This translates into CASSFRFGQGPNTEAFF.

The chain combines TRBV18 with TRBJ2-7, with 7 bases that match TRBD1. The ends lost 5 bases at V and 4 bases at J; junction bases unmatched: 14. From germline, CDR1 is KGHSH and CDR2 LQKENI. CDR3 length: 16 residues. The CDR3 loop is CASSIQIGGSGYEQYF. The CDR3, as DNA: TGTGCCAGCTCAATCCAGATAGGGGGCTCAGGGTACGAGCAGTACTTC.

The chain links TRBV28 to TRBJ1-4, with 9 bases aligning to TRBD1. Germline CDR1 MDHEN, CDR2 SYDVKM. Trimming at V came to 6 bases and at J to 4 bases, leaving 6 bases not matched to a gene. This CDR3 region has 15 residues. The CDR3 here is CASSTGTGLNEKLFF. The CDR3 DNA sequence: TGTGCCAGCAGCACCGGGACAGGGCTTAATGAAAAACTGTTTTTT.

The table lists this clone with a few counts. The chain has TRBV14 and TRBJ2-1; maybe TRBD2 (6 bases). The CDR3 runs 14 residues. The germline V and J ends were trimmed by 4 bases and 2 bases, with 9 bases remaining between them. The germline V gene has CDR1 SGHDN and CDR2 FVKESK. The CDR3 DNA sequence: TGTGCCAGCAGCCCTGGAGGGCCCTACAATGAGCAGTTCTTC. It specifies CASSPGGPYNEQFF.

V gene TRBV6-5 combines with J gene TRBJ1-5; D might be TRBD1 (6 bases). In germline, CDR1 is MNHEY, CDR2 SVGAGI. The CDR3 contains 15 residues. Trimming stripped 5 bases from V and 2 bases from J, with 13 bases between. The CDR3 region has the DNA TGTGCCAGCAGTCCAGACAGGACCCGCAATCAGCCCCAGCATTTT. Its translation: CASSPDRTRNQPQHF.

The V and J genes are TRBV19 and TRBJ2-3, with TRBD2 matching over 8 bases. CDR3 length equals 14 residues. The V gene's germline CDR1 is LNHDA and CDR2 SQIVND (reference sequence). V dropped 7 bases and J dropped 7; count of bases not matched to a gene: 10. The CDR3 nucleotides read TGTGCCAGTACCCCGGGCGGTAGCGGGAATACGCAGTATTTT. It yields the protein CASTPGGSGNTQYF.